The 17 T cell receptor beta chains in this list originate from one sample, sequenced in a study of cytomegalovirus exposure and HLA in healthy donors. With 60 Vbeta and 13 Jbeta primers, the PCR was carried out. Sequencing was performed with immunoSEQ multiplex PCR; in TCRdb, only in-frame clones are kept and a portion is missing. The sample yields 120,000 to 150,000 clones, around 78% seen once. The specimen was PBMCs. The receptor source for this set is a male donor in good health and CMV-seronegative.

The rearrangement uses TRBV5-4 and TRBJ2-7; TRBD1 is a possible D gene (6 bases). Germline V lookup: CDR1 SGHNT, CDR2 YYREEE (reference sequence). V was pared by 4 bases and J by 4 bases, with 9 bases between. This CDR3 is 12 amino acids long. The CDR3 reads CASSRGQYEQYF. Here the CDR3 DNA reads TGTGCCAGCAGCAGAGGACAGTACGAGCAGTACTTC.

On this clone: An end of the junction differs from the germline gene, which may be a read error. This CDR3 reads CTSSVDGAPFEKLFF. In nucleotides, the CDR3 is TGTACCAGCAGCGTAGATGGGGCGCCTTTTGAAAAACTGTTTTTT. The chain employs TRBV9 and TRBJ1-4; tentatively, D is TRBD1 (5 bases). The CDR3 sequence is 15 residues long. The V gene's germline CDR1 is SGDLS and CDR2 YYNGEE.

V and J are TRBV7-3 and TRBJ1-1, with TRBD1 identical over 8 bases. CDR3 length: 14 residues. Germline trimming cut 4 bases from V and 4 bases from J; bases unmatched to any gene: 5. Per germline, CDR1 SGHTA and CDR2 FQGTGA. CDR3 residues: CASSSQGVGTEAFF. In nucleotides, the CDR3 is TGTGCCAGCAGCTCACAGGGGGTAGGCACTGAAGCTTTCTTT.

The genes are TRBV10-1 and TRBJ2-7, with 9 nucleotides matching TRBD1. Germline CDR1 WNHNN, CDR2 SYGVQD (reference sequence). Germline trimming cut 6 bases from V and 3 bases from J; bases unmatched to any gene: 6. This CDR3 has 14 amino acids. Here the CDR3 reads CASRTGTGFYEQYF. The CDR3 DNA follows: TGCGCCAGCAGAACCGGGACAGGGTTCTACGAGCAGTACTTC.

This clone is a singleton in its sample. Other DNA sequences in the same sample also yield this CDR3. V usage is TRBV27 and J usage is TRBJ1-1; TRBD1 is a possible D gene (5 bases). This CDR3 comprises 13 residues. From germline, CDR1 is MNHEY and CDR2 SMNVEV (reference sequence). The germline V and J ends were trimmed by 3 bases and 2 bases, with 7 bases remaining between them. CDR3 region: CASSFGGNTEAFF. CDR3 coding DNA: TGTGCCAGCAGTTTCGGGGGTAACACTGAAGCTTTCTTT.

V gene TRBV15 combines with J gene TRBJ1-5, with 9 bases lining up with TRBD1. Germline CDR1 LNHNV, CDR2 YYDKDF (reference sequence). The length of the CDR3 is 16 residues. V trimming: 3 bases; J trimming: 1 base; junction bases outside the gene matches: 4. The CDR3 nucleotides read TGTGCCACCAGCAGGGGACAGGGACTAAGCAATCAGCCCCAGCATTTT. Its translation: CATSRGQGLSNQPQHF.

The rearrangement joins TRBV5-1 to TRBJ2-3; 7 positions match TRBD1. Germline V CDR1 and CDR2: SGHRS, YFSETQ. This CDR3 contains 15 residues. V shed 3 bases, J shed 0 bases, and the junction held 4 bases outside the gene matches. The CDR3 DNA reads TGCGCCAGCAGCTATCGGACAGGAAGCACAGATACGCAGTATTTT. Amino acids: CASSYRTGSTDTQYF. The whole variable domain, filled in from reference TRBV5-1 and TRBJ2-3, reads KAGVTQTPRYLIKTRGQQVTLSCSPISGHRSVSWYQQTPGQGLQFLFEYFSETQRNKGNFPGRFSGRQFSNSRSEMNVSTLELGDSALYLCASSYRTGSTDTQYFGPGTRLTVL.

This clone has more than one count but fewer than ten. This chain's CDR3 is CASSATTAEAFF. For the CDR3, the DNA is TGCGCCAGCAGTGCGACTACAGCTGAAGCTTTCTTT. The V call is TRBV10-1, the J call TRBJ1-1; D not resolved. V was trimmed by 4 bases and J by 6 bases, leaving 9 bases between them. This CDR3 comprises 12 residues. Germline V gene lookup returns CDR1 WNHNN and CDR2 SYGVQD (reference sequence).

The chain recombines TRBV7-3 with TRBJ2-6; tentative D call: TRBD1 (6 bases). V shed 0 bases and J shed 1 base, with 7 bases lying between them. Per the germline V gene, CDR1 is SGHTA and CDR2 is FQGTGA. This CDR3 contains 16 residues. CDR3 loop: CASSLTGGSGANVLTF. The CDR3, as DNA: TGTGCCAGCAGCTTAACAGGGGGATCTGGGGCCAACGTCCTGACTTTC.

Remarks on this clone: An end of the junction does not agree with germline; a read error may underlie this. The J gene is TRBJ2-7, the V gene TRBV20-1; D remains unclear. CDR1 is DFQATT and CDR2 is SNEGSKA in the germline V gene (reference sequence). The CDR3 has 11 residues. Written as DNA, the CDR3 is TGTAGTGCTAGAACGGGTAACGAGCAGTACTTC. This encodes CSARTGNEQYF.

The chain recombines TRBV19 with TRBJ1-2, with D perhaps matching TRBD1 (6 bases). Germline assignment: CDR1 LNHDA and CDR2 SQIVND (reference sequence). Trimming shortened V by 3 bases and J by 0 bases, and 20 bases separated the two germline ends. This CDR3 region has 18 residues. DNA for the CDR3: TGTGCCAGTAGTATCCGGACAGTAGGGCTCCTTCCTAACTATGGCTACACCTTC. Residues: CASSIRTVGLLPNYGYTF.

This clone is a singleton in its sample. The chain links TRBV9 to TRBJ2-7, with D maybe TRBD1 (5 bases). Trimming removed 3 bases from V and 3 bases from J, with 7 bases in between. This CDR3 is built from 12 residues. CDR1 and CDR2 (germline): SGDLS, YYNGEE. The CDR3 here is CASSGQGYEQYF. The CDR3 DNA is TGTGCCAGCAGCGGCCAGGGCTACGAGCAGTACTTC.

This clone was picked up one time. V gene TRBV29-1 combines with J gene TRBJ2-5; 10 bases are shared with TRBD1. The DNA end is more similar to TRBJ2-7, so the J call may be wrong. The CDR3 spans 16 residues. Per germline, CDR1 SQVTM and CDR2 ANQGSEA. The CDR3 DNA reads TGCAGCGTTGAAGATAGGGACAGGGGTCTAACCTACGAGCAGTACTTC. Its translation: CSVEDRDRGLTYEQYF.

With regard to this clone: Germline and junction disagree at one end, which may indicate a read error. The genes are TRBV6-5 and TRBJ1-2; no clear D gene. The CDR3 covers 11 residues. Germline-derived CDR1 and CDR2 are MNHEY and SVGAGI. The CDR3 DNA sequence: TGTGCCAGTGCTTTGTATACTAACGTCGTCTTC. Its translation is CASALYTNVVF.

The CDR3 bases are TGTGCCAGCAGTGTGACTTTGAGCTTCGGTCAGCCCCAGCATTTT. Translating gives CASSVTLSFGQPQHF. The chain uses TRBV6-1 and TRBJ1-5; D unresolved. The CDR3 consists of 15 residues. The ends were cut back, 4 bases at V and 6 bases at J, with 16 bases in the middle. Germline V gene sequence: CDR1 MNHNS, CDR2 SASEGT.

Here the CDR3 reads CSVKQDAYEQYF. The CDR3 DNA follows: TGCAGCGTTAAGCAGGATGCCTACGAGCAGTACTTC. The chain couples TRBV29-1 to TRBJ2-7, with D uncertain. The germline V gene encodes CDR1 SQVTM and CDR2 ANQGSEA. The V gene lost 5 bases and the J gene lost 2 bases, with 10 bases spanning the gap. The CDR3 loop spans 12 amino acids.

The chain recombines TRBV11-1 with TRBJ2-7; possible D gene TRBD2, 5 bases. V was trimmed by 6 bases and J by 5 bases, leaving 26 bases between them. This CDR3 is built from 17 residues. Germline CDR1 is SGHAT and CDR2 is FQDESV (reference sequence). CDR3 sequence reads: CASSLFLRGSSFNEQYF. As DNA, the CDR3 is TGTGCCAGCAGTTTATTCCTCAGAGGGAGTAGTTTCAACGAGCAGTACTTC.